This T cell receptor beta chain emerged from a study of blood T cells in healthy people across ages. A second PCR, run for 7 to 11 cycles, used a sample-barcoded 5' primer plus a J-beta primer mix. Each cDNA was tagged by a template-switch adaptor containing 12 random nucleotides. Any given sample supplied a minimum of 3 million CDR3-containing paired-end reads. One entry per CDR3 protein, called by TCRdb with MiXCR from the 5' RACE reads. Of fewer than 1.5 million distinct CDR3 sequences listed, around 42% are singletons. A remark on this clonotype: What it binds is not known.

The CDR3 extends over 14 amino acids. Germline V gene sequence: CDR1 ENHRY, CDR2 SYGVKD. Regarding the study as a whole: Underestimates were what the diversity estimates from one million T cells were considered to be. Naive and antigen-experienced cells were not separated, limiting conclusive comparison.

The chain has TRBV10-3 and TRBJ2-1; D is perhaps TRBD1 (6 bases). The J call may be mistaken, given a closer DNA end match to TRBJ2-7. This receptor was obtained from a woman aged 18-35 years in good health. The sequencing sample was made of blood. This CDR3 reads CAIRDSSSYNEQYF. Here the CDR3 DNA reads TGTGCCATCAGGGACAGCAGCTCCTACAATGAGCAGTACTTC.